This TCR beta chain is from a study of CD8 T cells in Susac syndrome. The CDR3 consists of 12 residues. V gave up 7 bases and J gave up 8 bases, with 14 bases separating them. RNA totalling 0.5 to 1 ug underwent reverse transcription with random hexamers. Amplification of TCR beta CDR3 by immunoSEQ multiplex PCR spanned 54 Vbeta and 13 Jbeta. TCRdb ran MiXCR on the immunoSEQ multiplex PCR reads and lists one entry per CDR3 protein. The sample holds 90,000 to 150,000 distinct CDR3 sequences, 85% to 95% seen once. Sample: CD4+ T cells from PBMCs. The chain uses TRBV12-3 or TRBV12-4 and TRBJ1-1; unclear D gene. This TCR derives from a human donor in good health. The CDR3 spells CASTSYSAEAFF. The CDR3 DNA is TGTGCCAGCACTTCCTACAGCGCCGAAGCTTTCTTT.